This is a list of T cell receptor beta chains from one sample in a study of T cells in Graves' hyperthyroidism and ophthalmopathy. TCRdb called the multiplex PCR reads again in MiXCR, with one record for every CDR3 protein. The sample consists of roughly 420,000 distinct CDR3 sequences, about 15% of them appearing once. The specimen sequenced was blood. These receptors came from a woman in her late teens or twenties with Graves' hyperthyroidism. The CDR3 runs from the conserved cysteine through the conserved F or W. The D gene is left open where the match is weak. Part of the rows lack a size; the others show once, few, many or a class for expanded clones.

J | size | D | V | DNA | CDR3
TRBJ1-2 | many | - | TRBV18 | TGTGCCAGCTCACCAGGCAGGAGTGGCTATGGCTACACCTTC | CASSPGRSGYGYTF
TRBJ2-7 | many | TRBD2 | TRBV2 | TGTGCCATCGGTGCGAACGGGGGGGCCTACGAGCAGTACTTC | CAIGANGGAYEQYF
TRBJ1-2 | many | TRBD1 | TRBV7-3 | TGTGCCAGCAGCCCGGGACAGGGAGGATATGGCTACACCTTC | CASSPGQGGYGYTF
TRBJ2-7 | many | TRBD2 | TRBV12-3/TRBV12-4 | TGTGCCAGCAGTGCCGGACTAGCGGCCCTGAGCTCCTACGAGCAGTACTTC | CASSAGLAALSSYEQYF
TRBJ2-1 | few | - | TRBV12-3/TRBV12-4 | TGTGCCAGCAGCCCATCGTTCACCTACAATGAGCAGTTCTTC | CASSPSFTYNEQFF
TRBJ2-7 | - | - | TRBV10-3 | TGTGCCATCGCCCCTGGGGCAGGCAGCTCCTACGAGCAGTACTTC | CAIAPGAGSSYEQYF
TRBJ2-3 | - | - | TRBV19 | TGTGCCAGTAGTATAGTGGGGGTAGCGAATACGCAGTATTTT | CASSIVGVANTQYF
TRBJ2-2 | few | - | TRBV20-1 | TGCAGTGCTTGGGACGGCCGGGGCGCCAACACCGGGGAGCTGTTTTTT | CSAWDGRGANTGELFF
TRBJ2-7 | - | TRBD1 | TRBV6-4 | TGTGCCAGCAGTGACTCGGGGGACAGAGCCTACGAGCAGTACTTC | CASSDSGDRAYEQYF
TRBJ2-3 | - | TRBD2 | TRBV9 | TGTGCCAGCAGCCCCCGGACTAGCGCGCAATTCACAGATACGCAGTATTTT | CASSPRTSAQFTDTQYF
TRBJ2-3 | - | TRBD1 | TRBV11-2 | TGTGCCAGCAGCTCCGGACAGGGTAGCCCAGATACGCAGTATTTT | CASSSGQGSPDTQYF
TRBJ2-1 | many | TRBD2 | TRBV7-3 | TGTGCCAGCAGCTTAGAACAGCGGGGGGCCTACAATGAGCAGTTCTTC | CASSLEQRGAYNEQFF
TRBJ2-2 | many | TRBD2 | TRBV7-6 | TGTGCCAGCAGCCCCGGACTAGCGGTGAACACCGGGGAGCTGTTTTTT | CASSPGLAVNTGELFF
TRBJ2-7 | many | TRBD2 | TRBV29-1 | TGCAGCGTTGAAGGGCTAGCGGGAACCTACGAGCAGTACTTC | CSVEGLAGTYEQYF
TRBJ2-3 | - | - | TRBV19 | TGTGCCAGTAGTACTCGCGGCCCCGGGGATACGCAGTATTTT | CASSTRGPGDTQYF
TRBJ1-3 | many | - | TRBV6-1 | TGTGCCAGCAGTATCTCCGGGGGGAGCTCTGGAAACACCATATATTTT | CASSISGGSSGNTIYF
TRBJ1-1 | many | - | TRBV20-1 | TGCAGTGCTTCCATAGGGGGTGGTTACACTGAAGCTTTCTTT | CSASIGGGYTEAFF
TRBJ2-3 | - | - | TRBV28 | TGTGCCAGCAGTGAACAGCGAAATACGCAGTATTTT | CASSEQRNTQYF
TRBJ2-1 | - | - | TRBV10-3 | TGTGCCATCAGTGACGGGGAGGCCAGCTACAATGAGCAGTTCTTC | CAISDGEASYNEQFF
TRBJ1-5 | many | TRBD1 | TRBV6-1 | TGTGCCAGCAGTTTCTTAGGACAGGGCAATCAGCCCCAGCATTTT | CASSFLGQGNQPQHF
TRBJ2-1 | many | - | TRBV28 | TGTGCCAGCAGTTTGCGGGGTTTTTCACTGAATGAGCAGTTCTTC | CASSLRGFSLNEQFF
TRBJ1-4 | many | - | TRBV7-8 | TGTGCCAGCAGCACCAGCCAACCAGGGGAAAAACTGTTTTTT | CASSTSQPGEKLFF
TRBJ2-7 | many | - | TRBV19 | TGTGCCAGTACCCCCGGGCATAGCCTACGGCGGGAGCAGTACTTC | CASTPGHSLRREQYF
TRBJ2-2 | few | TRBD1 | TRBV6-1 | TGTGCCAGCAGTACAGGGACAGGGGAGGCGTACGGGGAGCTGTTTTTT | CASSTGTGEAYGELFF
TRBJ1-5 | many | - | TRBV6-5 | TGTGCCAGCAGTTACTCGCCGGGGAGCAATCAGCCCCAGCATTTT | CASSYSPGSNQPQHF
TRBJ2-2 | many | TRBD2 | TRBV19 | TGTGCCAGTATCGAGGGAGGGTTGTTTAACACCGGGGAGCTGTTTTTT | CASIEGGLFNTGELFF
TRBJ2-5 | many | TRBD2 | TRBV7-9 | TGTGCCAGCAGCTTAGAAGAGTGGCGGGAGCTCAACCAAGAGACCCAGTACTTC | CASSLEEWRELNQETQYF
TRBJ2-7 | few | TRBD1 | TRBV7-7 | TGTGCTAGCAGCCCCGACCGGGACAGAGCCTACGAGCAGTACTTC | CASSPDRDRAYEQYF
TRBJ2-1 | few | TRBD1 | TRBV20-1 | TGCAGTGCTAGAGACCCCGGGACAGGGGATTTCAATGAGCAGTTCTTC | CSARDPGTGDFNEQFF
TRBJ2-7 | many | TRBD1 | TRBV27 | TGTGCCAGCAGTTTGACAGGGGGGGAAATCTACGAGCAGTACTTC | CASSLTGGEIYEQYF
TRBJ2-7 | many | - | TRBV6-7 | TGTGCCAGCAGTCCCCAGCGTTCTACCTACGAGCAGTACTTC | CASSPQRSTYEQYF
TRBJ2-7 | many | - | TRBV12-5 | TGTGCTAGTGGGCCAGGGGCCTCGGGGACCCCCTACGAGCAGTACTTC | CASGPGASGTPYEQYF
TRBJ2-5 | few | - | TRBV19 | TGTGCCAGTAGGGGTCTCAGGGATACCGAGACCCAGTACTTC | CASRGLRDTETQYF
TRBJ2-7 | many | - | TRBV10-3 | TGTGCCATCAGGGGGGGTTTCGCCTACGAGCAGTACTTC | CAIRGGFAYEQYF
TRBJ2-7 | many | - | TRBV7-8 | TGTGCCAGCAGCCTCGGTGGAGGGGGGCGCGAGCAGTACTTC | CASSLGGGGREQYF
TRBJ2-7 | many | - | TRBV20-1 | TGCAGTGCTAGAGGGGTAGTGGACTACGAGCAGTACTTC | CSARGVVDYEQYF
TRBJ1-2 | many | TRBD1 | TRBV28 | TGTGCCAGCAGGGGGGACAGGGGCTATGGCTACACCTTC | CASRGDRGYGYTF
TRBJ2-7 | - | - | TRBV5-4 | TGTGCCAGCAGCTTGCCGACCCAAAGCTCCTACGAGCAGTACTTC | CASSLPTQSSYEQYF
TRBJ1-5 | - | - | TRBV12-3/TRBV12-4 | TGTGCCAGCCAACCACGTCCCGGTTACAATCAGCCCCAGCATTTT | CASQPRPGYNQPQHF
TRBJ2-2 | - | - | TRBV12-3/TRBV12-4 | TGTGCCAGCAGTTTAGATGAGGGGGCGAACACCGGGGAGCTGTTTTTT | CASSLDEGANTGELFF
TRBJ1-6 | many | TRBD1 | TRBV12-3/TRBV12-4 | TGTGCCAGCAGCATGGACAGGCTTTCACCCCTCCACTTT | CASSMDRLSPLHF
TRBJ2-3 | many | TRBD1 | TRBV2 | TGTGCCAGCACCAGGACAGGGAGCACAGATACGCAGTATTTT | CASTRTGSTDTQYF
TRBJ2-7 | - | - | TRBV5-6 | TGTGCCAGCAAGGTAGGAGGGAGCGAGCAGTACTTC | CASKVGGSEQYF
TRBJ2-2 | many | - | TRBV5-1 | TGCGCCAGCAGCTTGCGGGAGAAGAACACCGGGGAGCTGTTTTTT | CASSLREKNTGELFF
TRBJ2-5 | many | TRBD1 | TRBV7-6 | TGTGCCAGCAGCAAGGGACAGGGAGAGTGGCAAGAGACCCAGTACTTC | CASSKGQGEWQETQYF
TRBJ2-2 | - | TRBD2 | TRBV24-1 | TGTGCCAGCAGCGGGGGGGCCGGTACCGGGGAGCTGTTTTTT | CASSGGAGTGELFF
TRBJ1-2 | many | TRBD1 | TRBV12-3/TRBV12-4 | TGTGCCAGCAGTGGAGGACAGGGGACCTTGTTCGGCTACACCTTC | CASSGGQGTLFGYTF
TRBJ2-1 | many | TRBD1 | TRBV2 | TGTGCCAGCAGAGAAGGGGGGACAGGGGAGTTCTTC | CASREGGTGEFF
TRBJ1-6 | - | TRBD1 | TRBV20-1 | TGCAGTGCTGGAGGACAGGGCCCGATTAATTCACCCCTCCACTTT | CSAGGQGPINSPLHF
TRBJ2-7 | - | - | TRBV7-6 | TGTGCCAGCAGCCCCTCCATACACTACGAGCAGTACTTC | CASSPSIHYEQYF
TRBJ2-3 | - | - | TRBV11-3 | TGTGCCAGCAGCCCGTATCCTTTGGACTCCCGTACGCAGTATTTT | CASSPYPLDSRTQYF
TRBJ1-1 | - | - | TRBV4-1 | TGCGCCAGCAGCCAAGGCAGGGACGCTGAAGCTTTCTTT | CASSQGRDAEAFF
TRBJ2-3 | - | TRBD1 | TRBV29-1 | TGCAGCGGGCGAGGGGGCGGGCCAGATACGCAGTATTTT | CSGRGGGPDTQYF
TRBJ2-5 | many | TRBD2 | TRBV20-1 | TGCAGTGCCCTCGGACTAGACCAAGAGACCCAGTACTTC | CSALGLDQETQYF